The 6 T cell receptor beta chains given below trace back to one sample, sequenced in a study of shared clonotypes between healthy human individuals. The method was immunoSEQ multiplex PCR; TCRdb's version includes in-frame clones alone and lacks a portion of them. The table shows millions of clones, with about 95% occurring only once. Naive CD8 isolation took CD45RO-negative cells positively selected for CCR7 and excluded terminally differentiated effector memory CD45RA+ cells. The sequenced material came from naive CD8+ T cells sorted from blood. All receptors come from a man younger than 35 in good health.

This chain connects TRBV6-5 to TRBJ1-1, with D possibly TRBD1 on 5 matching bases. Germline values: CDR1 MNHEY, CDR2 SVGAGI. The CDR3 length is 14 residues. The V end was cut by 2 bases, the J end by 0 bases, with 7 bases between. The CDR3 spells CASSYNRLNTEAFF. Written as DNA, the CDR3 is TGTGCCAGCAGTTACAACAGGCTGAACACTGAAGCTTTCTTT.

V gene TRBV19 combines with J gene TRBJ2-3; D might be TRBD2 (5 bases). The CDR3 loop spans 13 amino acids. V gave up 3 bases and J gave up 4 bases, with 8 bases separating them. Germline V gene data show CDR1 as LNHDA and CDR2 as SQIVND (reference sequence). The CDR3 spells CASSMGEADTQYF. In nucleotides, the CDR3 is TGTGCCAGTAGTATGGGAGAAGCAGATACGCAGTATTTT.

V usage is TRBV29-1 and J usage is TRBJ1-1; 9 bases fit TRBD1. Losses at the gene ends were 7 bases for V and 7 bases for J; bases not matched to a gene: 10. This CDR3 is built from 13 residues. Germline lookup yields CDR1 SQVTM and CDR2 ANQGSEA. CDR3: CSAQPTGQGEAFF. The CDR3 coding sequence is TGCAGCGCCCAACCCACGGGACAGGGTGAAGCTTTCTTT.

This sequence joins TRBV28 and TRBJ1-1, with TRBD1 as a possible D gene (6 bases). The CDR3 is 15 amino acids. The V end was cut by 10 bases, the J end by 1 base, with 19 bases between. CDR1 MDHEN and CDR2 SYDVKM come from the germline V gene. The DNA for the CDR3 is TGTGCCACCGCAGATCTACCGACAGGGAACACTGAAGCTTTCTTT. It encodes CATADLPTGNTEAFF.

The rearrangement joins TRBV19 to TRBJ1-3; possibly TRBD1 for D (5 bases). The CDR3 totals 15 residues. Germline CDR1 reads LNHDA; CDR2 reads SQIVND (reference sequence). The germline V and J ends were trimmed by 7 bases and 0 bases, with 13 bases remaining between them. The CDR3 bases are TGTGCCAGTACTCAAGACGACAGCTCTGGAAACACCATATATTTT. Amino acid sequence: CASTQDDSSGNTIYF. The full variable domain, with the rest looked up from reference TRBV19 and TRBJ1-3, is DGGITQSPKYLFRKEGQNVTLSCEQNLNHDAMYWYRQDPGQGLRLIYYSQIVNDFQKGDIAEGYSVSREKKESFPLTVTSAQKNPTAFYLCASTQDDSSGNTIYFGEGSWLTVV.

This clone was found once. This sequence joins TRBV4-3 and TRBJ2-1; 10 bases agree with TRBD2. CDR1 LGHNA and CDR2 YSLEER come from the germline V gene. The V and J ends lost 5 bases and 5 bases, in that order; junction bases with no gene match: 6. The CDR3 extends over 15 amino acids. The CDR3 bases are TGCGCCAGCAGCGAGACAAGCGGGAGGGACAATGAGCAGTTCTTC. This encodes CASSETSGRDNEQFF.